Below, 2 T cell receptor beta chains from the same sample are listed, as sequenced in a study of T cells in women clearing cervical HPV infection. This table comes from immunoSEQ multiplex PCR, and its TCRdb copy is limited to in-frame clones, with some not included. Across approximately 39,000 clones, the top ten clones capture 3.5% to 4.5% of the sample. What was sequenced was blood buffy coat. The source is a woman aged 18 to 75 with a cervical HPV16 infection that either progressed to CIN3+ or cleared (not recorded which).

Points on this clone: The read ends 3 residues early relative to the CDR3; the germline J gene fills the gap. This chain uses TRBV5-1 with TRBJ2-7, with D tentatively TRBD1 (6 bases). Germline lookup yields CDR1 SGHRS and CDR2 YFSETQ. The CDR3 consists of 14 residues. Between the trimmed V and J ends, which lost 4 bases and 2 bases, there was a span of 13 bases. The sequenced CDR3 bases are TGCGCCAGCAGCGCCGGACAGTCACCCTACGAG. Protein: CASSAGQSPYE. The full CDR3 protein reads CASSAGQSPYEQYF.

As regards this clone: The read finishes 3 residues shy of the CDR3 end, and the germline J gene is used to complete it. The V gene is TRBV20-1, the J gene TRBJ2-6; D gene ambiguous. Trimming removed 5 bases at V and 0 bases at J, with 14 bases between. The CDR3 covers 16 residues. The germline gives CDR1 DFQATT, CDR2 SNEGSKA (reference sequence). The CDR3 DNA, read in part, is TGCAGTGCTCCCAAACTTTATGGCTCTGGGGCCAACGTC. Its translation: CSAPKLYGSGANV. The complete CDR3 protein is CSAPKLYGSGANVLTF.